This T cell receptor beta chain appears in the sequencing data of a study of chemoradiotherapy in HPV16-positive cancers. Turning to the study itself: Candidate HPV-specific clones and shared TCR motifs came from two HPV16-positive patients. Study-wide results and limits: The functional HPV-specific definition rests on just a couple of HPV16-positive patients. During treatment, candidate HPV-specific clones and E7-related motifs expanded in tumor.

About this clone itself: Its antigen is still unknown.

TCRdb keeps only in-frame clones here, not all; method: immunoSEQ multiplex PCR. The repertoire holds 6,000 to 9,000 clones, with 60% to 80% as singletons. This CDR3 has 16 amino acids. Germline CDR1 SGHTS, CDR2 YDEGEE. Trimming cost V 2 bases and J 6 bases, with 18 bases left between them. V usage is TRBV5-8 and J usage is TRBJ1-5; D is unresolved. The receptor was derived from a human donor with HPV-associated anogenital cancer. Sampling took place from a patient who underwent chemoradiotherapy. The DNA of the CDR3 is TGTGCCAGCAGCTTTCACTCTCCTGGGGTTGGTCAGCCCCAGCATTTT. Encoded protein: CASSFHSPGVGQPQHF.